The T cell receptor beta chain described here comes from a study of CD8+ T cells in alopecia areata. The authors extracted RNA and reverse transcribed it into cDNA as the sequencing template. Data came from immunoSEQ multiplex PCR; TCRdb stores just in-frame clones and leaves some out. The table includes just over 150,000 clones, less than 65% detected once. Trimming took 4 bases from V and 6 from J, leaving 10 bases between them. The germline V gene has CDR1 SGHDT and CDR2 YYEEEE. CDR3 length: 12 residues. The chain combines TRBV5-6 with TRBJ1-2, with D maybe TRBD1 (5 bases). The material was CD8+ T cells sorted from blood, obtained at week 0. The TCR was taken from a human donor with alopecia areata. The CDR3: CASSLGTNGYTF. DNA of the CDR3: TGTGCCAGCAGCCTAGGGACTAATGGCTACACCTTC.